This passage covers 8 T cell receptor beta chains from one sample sequenced in a study of monozygotic twins with inflammatory bowel disease. TCRdb reprocessed the 5' RACE reads; each CDR3 protein has one entry and no DNA is given. The sample table includes just over 300,000 distinct CDR3 sequences. Sequenced input: blood. Receptor source: a human donor with ulcerative colitis or Crohn's disease, or a healthy co-twin of an affected twin (not recorded which).

V is TRBV7-2 and J is TRBJ2-1. From germline, CDR1 is SGHTA and CDR2 FQGNSA. The CDR3 covers 14 residues. The CDR3 reads CASRLRESHNEQFF.

The rearrangement joins TRBV5-5 to TRBJ1-5; TCRdb returns TRBD1, unconfirmable since there is no DNA. The CDR3 loop spans 14 amino acids. Germline CDR1 is SGHKS and CDR2 is YYEKEE (reference sequence). The CDR3 sequence: CASSPDSFNQPQHF.

The chain recombines TRBV19 with TRBJ1-1; TCRdb picks TRBD1, but there is no DNA to check that call. This CDR3 has 17 amino acids. Per the germline V gene, CDR1 is LNHDA and CDR2 is SQIVND (reference sequence). CDR3 region: CASSPSNRGRVNTEAFF.

The rearrangement links TRBV7-9 to TRBJ1-2; lacking DNA, the TRBD1 call made by TCRdb goes unchecked. From germline, CDR1 is SEHNR and CDR2 FQNEAQ (reference sequence). CDR3 length: 14 residues. The CDR3 sequence is CASSLVSPRDGYTF. Full variable domain (rest looked up from reference TRBV7-9 and TRBJ1-2): DTGVSQNPRHKITKRGQNVTFRCDPISEHNRLYWYRQTLGQGPEFLTYFQNEAQLEKSRLLSDRFSAERPKGSFSTLEIQRTEQGDSAMYLCASSLVSPRDGYTFGSGTRLTVV.

The rearrangement joins TRBV12-3 or TRBV12-4 to TRBJ1-5; TCRdb proposes TRBD1, but this gene call is untestable without DNA. This CDR3 has 15 residues. This CDR3 reads CASSPWTISNQPQHF.

The J gene is TRBJ2-5, the V gene TRBV24-1; there is no DNA to check the TCRdb D call of TRBD1. This CDR3 spans 15 amino acids. Germline V lookup: CDR1 KGHDR, CDR2 SFDVKD. The CDR3 reads CATSDRGTAQETQYF.

This chain connects TRBV7-2 to TRBJ1-2; TCRdb selects TRBD1, and the lack of DNA leaves this call unchecked. This CDR3 is built from 15 residues. In germline, CDR1 is SGHTA, CDR2 FQGNSA. CDR3 in amino acids: CASSSLDRVTYGYTF. The full variable domain, rest sourced from reference TRBV7-2 and TRBJ1-2, is GAGVSQSPSNKVTEKGKDVELRCDPISGHTALYWYRQSLGQGLEFLIYFQGNSAPDKSGLPSDRFSAERTGGSVSTLTIQRTQQEDSAVYLCASSSLDRVTYGYTFGSGTRLTVV.

The genes are TRBV5-1 and TRBJ2-5; without DNA, the TCRdb call of TRBD2 cannot be checked. CDR1 is SGHRS, CDR2 YFSETQ, per germline. This CDR3 region has 13 residues. The CDR3: CASSPAGEETQYF.